One and the same sample provided the 11 T cell receptor beta chains below, sequenced in a study of radiation and T cells in renal cell carcinoma. The table came from immunoSEQ multiplex PCR; TCRdb's copy has only in-frame clones and leaves some out. The data contain about 150,000 clones, 75% to 90% of them singletons. This sample's time point: blood 4 weeks post-SBRT, at nephrectomy. Treatment reported: 15 Gy SBRT to primary tumor, nephrectomy 4 weeks later. The sample was blood, taken from a patient whose treatment included radiotherapy and nephrectomy. These receptors all stem from a woman in her 50s with renal cell carcinoma.

The chain links TRBV6-1 to TRBJ1-1; TRBD1 is a possible D gene (5 bases). Germline-derived CDR1 and CDR2 are MNHNS and SASEGT. The CDR3 runs to 15 residues. V was clipped by 4 bases and J by 0 bases, with 12 bases between them. In DNA, the CDR3 is TGTGCCAGCAGTGGGGGACGGCGTCTGAACACTGAAGCTTTCTTT. Encoded protein: CASSGGRRLNTEAFF.

CDR3 in amino acids: CASREQSTDTQYF. CDR3 DNA: TGCGCCAGCAGGGAGCAGAGCACAGATACGCAGTATTTT. The chain couples TRBV5-1 to TRBJ2-3; no definite D call. Trimming removed 5 bases from V and 0 bases from J, with 7 bases in between. This CDR3 region has 13 residues. The germline gives CDR1 SGHRS, CDR2 YFSETQ.

The V and J genes are TRBV11-3 and TRBJ2-3, with 9 bases fitting TRBD2. The germline gives CDR1 SGHNT, CDR2 YENEEA. The ends lost 4 bases at V and 6 bases at J; junction bases unmatched: 5. The CDR3 is made up of 14 amino acids. The CDR3 nucleotides read TGTGCCAGCAGCTCCCGCGGGGGGGCCGATACGCAGTATTTT. Amino acids: CASSSRGGADTQYF.

This chain uses TRBV13 with TRBJ1-2; 8 bases agree with TRBD1. V shed 5 bases, J shed 8 bases, and the junction held 7 bases outside the gene matches. There are 13 residues in the CDR3. Germline lookup yields CDR1 PRHDT and CDR2 FYEKMQ (reference sequence). The CDR3 coding sequence is TGTGCCAGCAGCGAAGACAGGGGTAGAGGCTACACCTTC. Its protein is CASSEDRGRGYTF.

The chain recombines TRBV27 with TRBJ2-2; 8 bases are shared with TRBD1. The V segment lost 5 bases and the J segment 1 base; nucleotides outside the gene matches: 6. The germline CDR1 and CDR2 sequences are MNHEY and SMNVEV (reference sequence). CDR3 length: 16 amino acids. DNA for the CDR3: TGTGCCAGCAGTAAACGGACAGGGATGAACACCGGGGAGCTGTTTTTT. This encodes CASSKRTGMNTGELFF.

This sequence joins TRBV6-5 and TRBJ1-6, with D unclear. This CDR3 has 13 amino acids. Germline lookup yields CDR1 MNHEY and CDR2 SVGAGI. V lost 7 bases to trimming and J lost 13 bases, with 17 bases between them. As DNA, the CDR3 is TGTGCCAGCACTCGGAATCGGGCCCAGCCCCTCCACTTT. Amino acid sequence: CASTRNRAQPLHF.

The V gene is TRBV11-3, the J gene TRBJ2-1, with TRBD2 identical over 8 bases. The CDR3 length is 15 residues. From germline, CDR1 is SGHNT and CDR2 YENEEA. Trimming took 1 base from V and 7 from J; bases not matched to a gene: 6. The DNA of the CDR3 is TGTGCCAGCAGCTTAGGAGCGGGAGCGACGAATGAGCAGTTCTTC. Protein product: CASSLGAGATNEQFF.

This clone appeared once. Other DNA sequences in the sample encode the same CDR3. This chain joins TRBV4-1 and TRBJ1-4; D call uncertain. The CDR3 totals 15 residues. V lost 0 bases to trimming and J lost 1 base, with 6 bases between them. Germline V CDR1 and CDR2: MGHRA, YSYEKL. In nucleotides, the CDR3 is TGCGCCAGCAGCCAAGATTTTGAAACTAATGAAAAACTGTTTTTT. It encodes CASSQDFETNEKLFF.

This clone was recorded only once. This chain connects TRBV7-6 to TRBJ2-5, with 9 nucleotides matching TRBD2. Trimming removed 6 bases from V and 4 bases from J; junction bases left unmatched: 9. The CDR3 length is 15 residues. CDR1 and CDR2 from the germline V gene are SGHVS and FNYEAQ. The CDR3 region is CASRTGAGGTETQYF. The CDR3, as DNA: TGTGCCAGCAGGACAGGAGCGGGGGGAACAGAGACCCAGTACTTC.

V is TRBV6-6 and J is TRBJ2-5; weak D call: TRBD2 (6 bases). The germline V gene has CDR1 MNHNY and CDR2 SVGAGI (reference sequence). V dropped 5 bases and J dropped 5 bases, with 15 bases sitting between them. The CDR3 has 14 residues. CDR3 protein: CASSSPGAAETQYF. CDR3 DNA: TGTGCCAGCAGTAGCCCGGGAGCAGCCGAGACCCAGTACTTC.

The chain joins TRBV5-1 to TRBJ1-2; possibly TRBD1 for D (6 bases). The CDR3 has 13 amino acids. Trimming cost V 1 base and J 8 bases, with 12 bases left between them. Germline V CDR1 and CDR2: SGHRS, YFSETQ. CDR3 residues: CASSLYGGGGYTF. The DNA of the CDR3 is TGCGCCAGCAGCTTGTATGGCGGGGGCGGCTACACCTTC.